Presented here are 11 T cell receptor beta chains from one specimen sequenced in a study of shared clonotypes between healthy human individuals. Produced via immunoSEQ multiplex PCR; TCRdb's table is partial and in-frame only. The sample includes around 720,000 clones, around 73% of them seen just once. Source material: memory CD4+ T cells sorted from blood. Subset in this sample: CD45RA-negative fraction. Every receptor here comes from a woman aged 25 to 39 in good health.

Comments on this clone: The conserved phenylalanine or tryptophan is not found at the CDR3 terminus, so this likely reflects a read error. The limits of the CDR3 on the DNA are not certain, so only TCRdb's listed CDR3 is given. The rearrangement joins TRBV23-1 to TRBJ1-2; no check of the table's D call, TRBD1, against the DNA was made. TRBV23-1 carries the ORF label, with uncertain function. Including both end residues, the CDR3 is 10 amino acids long. Here the CDR3 reads CASSQHRQGP.

This rearrangement joins TRBV30 to TRBJ1-5, with D possibly TRBD1 on 6 matching bases. The V gene's germline CDR1 is GTSNPN and CDR2 SVGIG (reference sequence). CDR3 size: 16 residues. Trimming left V 0 bases short and J 3 bases short, with 15 bases between. The CDR3 reads CAWSVYRGANNQPQHF. CDR3 sequence (DNA): TGTGCCTGGAGTGTATACCGGGGGGCAAACAATCAGCCCCAGCATTTT.

V is TRBV5-1 and J is TRBJ2-7, with D possibly TRBD2 on 5 matching bases. The CDR3 totals 13 residues. V gave up 4 bases and J gave up 6 bases, with 14 bases separating them. Germline values: CDR1 SGHRS, CDR2 YFSETQ. This chain's CDR3 is CASSGGLGAEQYF. The CDR3 DNA reads TGCGCCAGCAGCGGCGGGTTAGGCGCCGAGCAGTACTTC.

This clone was counted a few times. The chain employs TRBV30 and TRBJ2-1, with unresolved D. The CDR3 runs to 11 residues. Germline V gives CDR1 GTSNPN, CDR2 SVGIG (reference sequence). V shed 4 bases and J shed 8 bases, with 9 bases lying between them. CDR3 protein: CAWNAIDEQFF. CDR3 DNA sequence: TGTGCCTGGAATGCAATTGATGAGCAGTTCTTC.

About this clone: The same CDR3 is also encoded by other DNA sequences in this sample. The V call is TRBV4-1, the J call TRBJ1-5; D is unclear. Germline CDR1 MGHRA, CDR2 YSYEKL. This CDR3 has 14 amino acids. Trimming pared 3 bases from V and 0 bases from J, leaving 6 bases between. The CDR3 here is CASSHDGSNQPQHF. The CDR3 DNA sequence: TGCGCCAGCAGCCATGACGGTAGCAATCAGCCCCAGCATTTT.

The sample holds a few counts of this clone. The chain joins TRBV2 to TRBJ1-5; D not certain. This CDR3 contains 11 residues. CDR1 is SNHLY, CDR2 FYNNEI, per germline. V lost 6 bases, J lost 10 bases, and 10 bases lay in between. Here the CDR3 reads CASSISNPQHF. As DNA, the CDR3 is TGTGCCAGCAGCATCAGCAATCCCCAGCATTTT.

The chain carries TRBV5-1 and TRBJ2-1; 9 bases are shared with TRBD2. After removal of 4 bases from V and 4 bases from J, the junction contained 6 bases not matched to a gene. CDR3 length: 15 residues. Per the germline V gene, CDR1 is SGHRS and CDR2 is YFSETQ. The CDR3 DNA reads TGCGCCAGCAGCCCGACTAGCGGCACGTACAATGAGCAGTTCTTC. Its protein product is CASSPTSGTYNEQFF.

In its sample, this clone was seen once. This chain joins TRBV9 and TRBJ2-1, with 7 bases identical to TRBD2. The CDR3 spans 15 residues. Germline V lookup: CDR1 SGDLS, CDR2 YYNGEE. V lost 4 bases to trimming and J lost 6 bases; unmatched junction nucleotides: 10. CDR3 in amino acids: CASSPLAEAGNEQFF. The CDR3 nucleotides are TGTGCCAGCAGCCCGCTAGCGGAGGCGGGCAATGAGCAGTTCTTC.

Note on this clone: This specimen includes other DNA sequences encoding the same CDR3. The rearrangement joins TRBV6-1 to TRBJ1-1; D remains ambiguous. Deletions cut 3 bases from V and 3 bases from J, with 8 bases between. The CDR3 is made up of 13 amino acids. CDR1 is MNHNS, CDR2 SASEGT, per germline. For the CDR3, the DNA is TGTGCCAGCAGTGAGATTAGGGACACTGAAGCTTTCTTT. It is translated as CASSEIRDTEAFF.

The chain has TRBV15 and TRBJ1-4; maybe TRBD1 (6 bases). V was shortened by 6 bases and J by 0 bases, with 14 bases between the two germline ends. The CDR3 sequence is 16 residues long. Germline CDR1 reads LNHNV; CDR2 reads YYDKDF (reference sequence). In nucleotides, the CDR3 is TGTGCCACCAGGACGGACAGCTCCGCAACTAATGAAAAACTGTTTTTT. It yields the protein CATRTDSSATNEKLFF. Combining the CDR3 with reference TRBV15 and TRBJ1-4 gives the whole variable domain DAMVIQNPRYQVTQFGKPVTLSCSQTLNHNVMYWYQQKSSQAPKLLFHYYDKDFNNEADTPDNFQSRRPNTSFCFLDIRSPGLGDTAMYLCATRTDSSATNEKLFFGSGTQLSVL.

This CDR3 reads CAAGAGTNYGYTF. In DNA form, the CDR3 reads TGTGCCGCGGGGGCAGGGACTAACTATGGCTACACCTTC. The chain uses TRBV6-5 and TRBJ1-2; possible D gene TRBD1, 6 bases. Looked up from germline, CDR1 is MNHEY and CDR2 is SVGAGI. V lost 11 bases and J 0 bases, leaving 13 bases between the germline ends. This CDR3 is 13 amino acids long.